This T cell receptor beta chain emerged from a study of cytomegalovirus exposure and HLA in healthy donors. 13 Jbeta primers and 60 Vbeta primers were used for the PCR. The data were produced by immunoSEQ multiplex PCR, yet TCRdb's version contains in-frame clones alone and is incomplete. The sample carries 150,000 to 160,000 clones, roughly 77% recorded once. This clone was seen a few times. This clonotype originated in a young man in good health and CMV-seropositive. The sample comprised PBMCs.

The CDR3 DNA sequence: TGTGCCAGCAGCGTAGGGGCTAGCGGGGACGCTGAGCAGTTCTTC. It yields the protein CASSVGASGDAEQFF. The genes are TRBV9 and TRBJ2-1; 9 bases map to TRBD2. V lost 0 bases, J lost 9 bases, and 7 bases stayed unmatched. This CDR3 is built from 15 residues. Germline loops: CDR1 SGDLS, CDR2 YYNGEE.